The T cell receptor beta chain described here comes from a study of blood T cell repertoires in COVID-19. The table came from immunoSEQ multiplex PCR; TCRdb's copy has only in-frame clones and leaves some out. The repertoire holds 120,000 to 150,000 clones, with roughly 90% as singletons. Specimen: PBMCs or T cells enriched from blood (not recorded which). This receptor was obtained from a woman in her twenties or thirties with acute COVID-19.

CDR3 in amino acids: CASTDRGAGNTEAFF. The CDR3, as DNA: TGTGCCAGTACGGACAGGGGGGCCGGGAACACTGAAGCTTTCTTT. The V gene is TRBV19, the J gene TRBJ1-1; 10 bases fit TRBD1. Per germline, CDR1 LNHDA and CDR2 SQIVND (reference sequence). J was trimmed by 1 base and V by 7 bases; bases with no gene match: 6. This CDR3 is built from 15 residues. The full variable domain, completed using reference TRBV19 and TRBJ1-1, is DGGITQSPKYLFRKEGQNVTLSCEQNLNHDAMYWYRQDPGQGLRLIYYSQIVNDFQKGDIAEGYSVSREKKESFPLTVTSAQKNPTAFYLCASTDRGAGNTEAFFGQGTRLTVV.